The 6 T cell receptor beta chains presented below share a single source sample, sequenced in a study of OX40 agonist ivuxolimab in advanced cancers. This table comes from immunoSEQ multiplex PCR, and its TCRdb copy is limited to in-frame clones, with some not included. The data contain 60,000 or so clones, over 75% of them seen just once; the ten biggest clones take up about 1.9%. The material sequenced was CD4+ or CD8+ T cells sorted from blood, taken in a trial of the OX40 agonist ivuxolimab. The source is an adult with an advanced solid tumor such as melanoma, head and neck, liver or kidney cancer.

The J gene is TRBJ1-2, the V gene TRBV11-2, with D possibly TRBD1 on 5 matching bases. Trimming shortened V by 4 bases and J by 8 bases, and 23 bases separated the two germline ends. The CDR3 totals 16 residues. Germline loops: CDR1 SGHAT, CDR2 FQNNGV. CDR3 in DNA: TGTGCCAGCAGCTCCGCTAGCGGCCCGGGGGTTAGGGGCTACACCTTC. Translation: CASSSASGPGVRGYTF.

The chain links TRBV29-1 to TRBJ2-7; D ambiguous. The CDR3 runs 12 residues. Germline V CDR1 and CDR2: SQVTM, ANQGSEA. The V gene lost 4 bases and the J gene lost 5 bases, with 12 bases spanning the gap. CDR3 nucleotide sequence: TGCAGCGTTGCCCGGGCCGAGAACGAGCAGTACTTC. Translated: CSVARAENEQYF.

In this sample, this clone turned up many times. This chain connects TRBV2 to TRBJ2-3, with TRBD2 matching over 7 bases. The CDR3 is 13 residues long. The V gene's germline CDR1 is SNHLY and CDR2 FYNNEI. J was trimmed by 5 bases and V by 6 bases; bases with no gene match: 5. The DNA for the CDR3 is TGTGCCAGCAGGCGGGAGTTCGGAGATACGCAGTATTTT. Amino acid sequence: CASRREFGDTQYF.

V gene TRBV7-2 combines with J gene TRBJ1-6; D is unresolved. From germline, CDR1 is SGHTA and CDR2 FQGNSA. The V end was cut by 4 bases, the J end by 9 bases, with 16 bases between. The CDR3 extends over 15 amino acids. The CDR3 reads CASSSVVGPGSPLHF. In DNA, the CDR3 is TGTGCCAGCAGCTCGGTCGTCGGCCCTGGTTCACCCCTCCACTTT.

The rearrangement uses TRBV7-2 and TRBJ2-3; D is possibly TRBD2 (5 bases). The ends were cut back, 5 bases at V and 1 base at J, with 13 bases in the middle. Per the germline V gene, CDR1 is SGHTA and CDR2 is FQGNSA. The length of the CDR3 is 15 residues. The CDR3 region has the DNA TGTGCCAGCAGCAGTGACTACCTACGCACAGATACGCAGTATTTT. Its translation is CASSSDYLRTDTQYF.

The V and J genes are TRBV7-2 and TRBJ1-2, with D possibly matching TRBD1 (6 bases). The germline gives CDR1 SGHTA, CDR2 FQGNSA. The ends were cut back, 0 bases at V and 8 bases at J, with 16 bases in the middle. The CDR3 covers 15 residues. CDR3 coding DNA: TGTGCCAGCAGCTTAGCCAACAGGGCGGGAAGCGGCTACACCTTC. Amino acids: CASSLANRAGSGYTF.